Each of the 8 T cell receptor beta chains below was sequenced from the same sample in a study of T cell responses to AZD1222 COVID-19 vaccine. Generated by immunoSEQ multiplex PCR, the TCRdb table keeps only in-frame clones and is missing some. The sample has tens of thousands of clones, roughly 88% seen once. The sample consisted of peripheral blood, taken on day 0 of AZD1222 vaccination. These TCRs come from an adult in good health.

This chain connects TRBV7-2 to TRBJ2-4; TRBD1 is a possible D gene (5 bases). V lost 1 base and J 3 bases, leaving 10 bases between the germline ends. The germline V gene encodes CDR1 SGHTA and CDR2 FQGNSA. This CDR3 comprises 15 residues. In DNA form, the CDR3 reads TGTGCCAGCAGCTTAGGGGGCGCTGGCAAAAACATTCAGTACTTC. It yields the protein CASSLGGAGKNIQYF.

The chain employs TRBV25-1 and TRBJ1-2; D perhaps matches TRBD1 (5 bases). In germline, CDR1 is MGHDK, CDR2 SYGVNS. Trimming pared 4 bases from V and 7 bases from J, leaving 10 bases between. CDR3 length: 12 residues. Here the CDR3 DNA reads TGTGCCAGCAGTGGAGGGGAGTCTGGCTACACCTTC. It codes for CASSGGESGYTF.

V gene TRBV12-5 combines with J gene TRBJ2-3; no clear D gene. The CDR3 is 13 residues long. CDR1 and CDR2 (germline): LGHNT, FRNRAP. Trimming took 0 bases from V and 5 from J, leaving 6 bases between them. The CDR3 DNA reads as TGTGCTAGTGGTTTGGTCCCCGGAGATACGCAGTATTTT. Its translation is CASGLVPGDTQYF. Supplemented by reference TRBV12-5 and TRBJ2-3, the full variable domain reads DARVTQTPRHKVTEMGQEVTMRCQPILGHNTVFWYRQTMMQGLELLAYFRNRAPLDDSGMPKDRFSAEMPDATLATLKIQPSEPRDSAVYFCASGLVPGDTQYFGPGTRLTVL.

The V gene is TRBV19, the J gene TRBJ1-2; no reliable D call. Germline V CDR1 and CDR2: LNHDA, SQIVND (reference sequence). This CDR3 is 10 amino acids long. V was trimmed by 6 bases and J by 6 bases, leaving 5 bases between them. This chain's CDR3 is CASRQHGYTF. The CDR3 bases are TGTGCCAGTAGACAGCATGGCTACACCTTC.

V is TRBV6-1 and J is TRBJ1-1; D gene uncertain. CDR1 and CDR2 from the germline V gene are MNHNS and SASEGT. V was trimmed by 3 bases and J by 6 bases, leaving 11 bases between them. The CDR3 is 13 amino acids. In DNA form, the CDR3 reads TGTGCCAGCAGTGACGACACTACGGCTGAAGCTTTCTTT. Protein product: CASSDDTTAEAFF.

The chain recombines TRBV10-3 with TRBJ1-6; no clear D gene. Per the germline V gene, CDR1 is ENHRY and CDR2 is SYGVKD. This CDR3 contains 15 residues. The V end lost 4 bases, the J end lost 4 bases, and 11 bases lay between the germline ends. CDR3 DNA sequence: TGTGCCATCAGTGGTGGTGAGGGTTATAATTCACCCCTCCACTTT. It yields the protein CAISGGEGYNSPLHF.

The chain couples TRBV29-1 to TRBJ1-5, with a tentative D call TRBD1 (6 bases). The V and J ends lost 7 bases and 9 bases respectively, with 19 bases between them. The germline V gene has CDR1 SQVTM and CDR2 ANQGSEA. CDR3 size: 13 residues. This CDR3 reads CSGEGGGIGPQHF. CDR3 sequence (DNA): TGCAGCGGAGAAGGGGGTGGGATCGGGCCCCAGCATTTT.

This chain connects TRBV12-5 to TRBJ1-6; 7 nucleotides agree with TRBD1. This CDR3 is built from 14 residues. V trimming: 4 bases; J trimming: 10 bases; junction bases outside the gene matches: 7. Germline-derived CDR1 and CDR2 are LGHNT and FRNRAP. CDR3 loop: CASGSQGGRSPLHF. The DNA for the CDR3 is TGTGCTAGTGGTTCGCAGGGGGGTAGATCACCCCTCCACTTT.